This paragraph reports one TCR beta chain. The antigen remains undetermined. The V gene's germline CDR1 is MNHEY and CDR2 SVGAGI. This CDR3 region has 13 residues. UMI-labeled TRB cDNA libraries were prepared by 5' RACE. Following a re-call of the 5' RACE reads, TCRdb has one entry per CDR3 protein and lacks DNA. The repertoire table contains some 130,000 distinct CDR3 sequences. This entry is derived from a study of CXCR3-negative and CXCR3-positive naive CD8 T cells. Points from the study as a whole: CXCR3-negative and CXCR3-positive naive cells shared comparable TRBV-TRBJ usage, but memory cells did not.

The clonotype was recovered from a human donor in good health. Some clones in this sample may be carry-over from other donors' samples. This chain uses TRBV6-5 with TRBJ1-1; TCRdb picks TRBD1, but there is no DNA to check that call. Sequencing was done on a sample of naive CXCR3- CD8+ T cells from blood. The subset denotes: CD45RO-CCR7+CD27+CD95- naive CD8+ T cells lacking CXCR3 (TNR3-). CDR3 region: CASREEVFLEAFF.